This T cell receptor (beta chain) is from a study of regulatory dendritic cells for organ transplantation. Study results and limitations: Regulatory dendritic cells appeared to expand memory CD8+ clones less than mature ones. Among resting subsets, memory CD8+ cells contained the most alloreactive clonotypes.

The length of the CDR3 is 15 residues. The ends were cut back, 6 bases at V and 4 bases at J, with 19 bases in the middle. CDR1 and CDR2 from the germline V gene are MNHEY and SMNVEV (reference sequence). CFSE-labeled sorted T cells met regulatory or mature dendritic cells for roughly 5 days. Memory T cells were CD45RO+, naive were CD45RA+, sorted by FACS. Sequenced by immunoSEQ multiplex PCR; TCRdb stores in-frame clones only, minus some. The profile shows about 10,000 clones, more than 70% of them singletons. Details on this clone: Its antigen remains unidentified.

The material sequenced was memory CD4+ T cells from blood cultured with dendritic cells. Subset specified: CD45RO+ memory T cells. The chain joins TRBV27 to TRBJ2-7; D may be TRBD2 (5 bases). The receptor was derived from a human donor in good health. The CDR3 sequence: CASSLVFPRRYEQYF. The CDR3 DNA follows: TGTGCCAGCAGCCTCGTGTTCCCCCGGAGGTACGAGCAGTACTTC.